This paragraph covers one TCR beta chain sequence. No antigen is known for it. This entry is derived from a study of PD-1 blockade in classical Hodgkin lymphoma. Regarding the study as a whole: CD4+ but not CD8+ TCR diversity rose significantly by C4D1. Baseline diversity resembling that of newly diagnosed patients was seen in complete responders.

All patients relapsed after autologous stem cell transplantation, and brentuximab vedotin exposure varied. The repertoire was sequenced with immunoSEQ multiplex PCR; TCRdb's copy has only in-frame clones and lacks some. This table has about 110,000 clones, about 89% appearing once. V shed 4 bases and J shed 3 bases, with 9 bases lying between them. The germline V gene encodes CDR1 MNHNS and CDR2 SASEGT. This CDR3 is 13 amino acids long. This TCR was recovered from a human donor with classical Hodgkin lymphoma. The J gene is TRBJ1-1, the V gene TRBV6-1; D is undetermined. The source was peripheral blood mononuclear cells (PBMCs), collected before the second cycle of nivolumab. CDR3 residues: CASSVGRDTEAFF. The CDR3 DNA is TGTGCCAGCAGTGTAGGGAGGGACACTGAAGCTTTCTTT.